This T cell receptor (beta chain) came from a study of cytomegalovirus exposure and HLA in healthy donors (dated by TCRdb to the late 2010s). In terms of the full investigation: In an earlier analysis of under 600 of the donors, 250 to 350 Gb of sequence data and 95 million to 130 million unique TCR beta sequences from approximately 180 million T cells were reported. Donor age, sex, ethnicity and CMV serostatus were compiled together with the repertoire data. The number of typed donors differed by locus: about 620-640 for A, B, C, DRB1 and DQB1; approximately 520 for DQA1; fewer than 610 for DPA1; and approximately 450 for DPB1. To predict cytomegalovirus infection status, the study combined high-throughput TCR immunosequencing, statistical association of individual TCRs with disease status, and machine learning. Every discovery cohort repertoire had been produced on one sequencing platform. Of the 300 to 400 genotyped donors, about 84% fell in the genetic ancestry cluster associated with self-reported Caucasian donors. The study used immunosequencing to profile the T cell repertoires of around 600 subjects and linked those repertoires to cytomegalovirus serostatus. A later genetic analysis used genome-wide SNP genotypes for about 65% of the 666 donors, treating that subset as a discovery cohort. Four to six DR-DQ haplotypes were handled as single units for association and clustering, since linkage in the cohort was strong. Along with the roughly 670-subject first cohort, a separate validation cohort of around 110 different subjects was used. In a later analysis, previously published TCR beta repertoires from 550 to 750 donors were re-analyzed and high-resolution HLA genotyping was added so that TCR occurrence patterns could be studied. The study aimed to test whether signatures of past pathogen exposure could be identified by cataloging public T cell receptors. Rather than using new phenotypic data, the later analysis identified candidate immune exposures from TCR beta sequences and from how often those sequences occurred across donors. In an earlier analysis of over 550 of the donors, high-throughput TCR beta sequencing was used to judge whether each TCR beta V gene segment behaved as functional or pseudogenic. Approximately 310 gigabases of sequencing data and around 85 million unique TCR sequences made up an early release that covered several hundred HLA-typed donors. On average, 235,054 unique TCR beta nucleotide sequences were sequenced per donor among about 400 genotyped donors of the cohort, with approximately 18% of those sequences being non-productive. Class I and class II HLA loci were covered by the typing at four-digit resolution. Study-level results and caveats: Broadly in line with IMGT annotations, most TCR beta V segments showed up in productive rearrangements about 90% or about 30% of the time in an earlier analysis of a few hundred of the donors. This cohort had only TCR beta chains sequenced, and the lack of alpha or paired-chain data limited which features could be detected. A cluster of highly shared sequence variants was judged likely to be a technical artifact of the sequencing pipeline. Immune exposure information for the cohort was limited to CMV serostatus. The authors suggested that the approach could potentially be generalized to other disease states and immunological phenotypes. Most CMV-associated TCR beta chains appeared to be HLA-restricted in a later analysis, and the HLA associations seemed to be driven largely by CMV exposure. The classifier was reported to diagnose cytomegalovirus status with high specificity and sensitivity in both the original cohort and the validation cohort. When HLA alleles, especially DR and DQ, strongly co-occurred, TCR associations were difficult to assign to individual alleles. The presence/absence analyses assumed that sequencing depth was roughly uniform across donors, and that assumption may not be true. In a later analysis, TCR association rates were found to vary across HLA loci, with the most associated TCRs seen for DRB1 alleles and the fewest for HLA-C alleles. A later analysis associated 16,951 TCR beta sequences with specific HLA alleles at a false discovery rate of 0.05. Linkage disequilibrium might explain the correlated functional status among segregating V segments, but an unknown experimental factor could not be excluded. In a later analysis, several top co-occurrence clusters were reported to appear linked to parvovirus B19, influenza, CMV and Epstein-Barr virus. Compared with equally common non-associated chains, HLA-associated TCR beta chains in a later analysis were more clonally expanded and had lower generation probabilities. Three of the identified cytomegalovirus-associated TCR beta chains were confirmed in vitro to be specific for cytomegalovirus antigens. Because counts were too low, 15 to 20 rarely observed V segments, including chromosome 9 orphons, were excluded from the earlier analysis of around 590 of the donors. Most TCR sequences were seen in very few donors, while some public TCRs were found in many individuals. Because HLA typing was missing for some donors at each locus, association tests included only the typed subset. A later genetic analysis reported fewer N-insertions in productive TCRs among donors in an Asian-associated ancestry cluster than the roughly 650-donor mean. The study listed 150 to 200 TCR beta chains as associated with cytomegalovirus. A later genetic analysis associated a missense DCLRE1C variant with V-gene and J-gene trimming of TCR beta chains, and an independent cohort replicated the association. A further reported finding was that TCR beta sequences accurately predicted the HLA-A and HLA-B alleles for most subjects in the first cohort.

In total, roughly 670 healthy bone marrow donors made up the cohort. All cohort members were sampled while nominally healthy, although unrecorded immune exposures were likely present. The donor was CMV seronegative and belonged to the group of around 350 seronegative cohort members. Each donor provided a peripheral blood sample, and peripheral blood mononuclear cells were used for TCR beta sequencing. The Qiagen DNeasy Blood Extraction Kit was used to extract genomic DNA from the blood cell samples. Worth noting for this clone: Its antigen is not yet known. Base qualities are not recorded, but no much larger clone differs from it by a single base.

The receptor library was made with the immunoSEQ multiplex PCR assay. For the multiplex PCR, a mixture combining 60 forward primers for TCR Vbeta segments and 13 reverse primers for TCR Jbeta segments was used. The CDR3 region of rearranged TCR beta genes was amplified from genomic DNA by a multiplex PCR assay. The Illumina HiSeq System was used to sequence the amplified TCR beta libraries as 87-base-pair reads. The study's processing was this. Across the 500 to 850 repertoires, a later analysis counted approximately 83 million unique TCR beta chains, roughly 11 million of which were shared by at least two donors. Raw reads were error-corrected and collapsed into unique sequences by a nearest-neighbor algorithm in which closely related sequences were merged to remove PCR and sequencing errors. V, D and J gene segments were assigned by aligning CDR3 sequences to IMGT reference sequences. For a sequence to be retained, a match of at least six nucleotides to both a V gene segment and a J gene segment was required. Rearrangements were called productive when the CDR3 lacked stop codons and stayed in frame with V and J; all others were non-productive. CDR3 was defined by IMGT convention, running from the second conserved V-encoded cysteine to the conserved J-encoded phenylalanine. In an earlier analysis of 550 to 650 of the donors, sequences lacking an unambiguous match to a single V gene segment were excluded. An earlier analysis of 587 of the donors called V segments functional above 56.7% productive rearrangements and segregating when the between-donor standard deviation exceeded 5%. A statistical classification framework was developed to diagnose cytomegalovirus status using the catalog of TCR beta chain sequences. In a later analysis, TCR nucleotide sequences were compared against IMGT/GENE-DB human TR gene sequences so that V and J genes could be assigned. A later analysis assigned CDR3 sequences and most-parsimonious VDJ recombination scenarios with the TCRdist pipeline. In a later analysis, each TCR beta chain was defined by its CDR3 amino acid sequence together with its V-gene family, and reads lacking a unique V-gene family were excluded. As a way to deal with suspected cross-contamination and a sequencing artifact, a later analysis dropped under 600 nucleotide sequences that were highly shared and had low generation probability. A later analysis calculated a clonal expansion index for each public chain from normalized within-repertoire ranks of inferred template counts. In a later analysis, generation probabilities were computed using a VDJ recombination model fitted to out-of-frame rearrangements, and the results were checked against IGoR. A later analysis scored TCR-TCR, TCR-HLA and TCR-CMV co-occurrence with hypergeometric tests, applying a repertoire-size bias correction to TCR pairs. False discovery rates were estimated in a later analysis by permuting HLA or CMV assignments 20 times. In a later analysis, co-occurring TCRs were grouped using DBSCAN, and TCRdist sequence similarity was added for clustering within HLA-allele-positive subsets. Co-occurrence clustering excluded repertoires with fewer than 30,000 or more than 120,000 public chains, plus five with anomalous nucleotide sharing. Drawn from immuneACCESS, this table holds only the in-frame rearrangements with V and J called that TCRdb kept. Clones are partly lost; checked studies trace under half to an unresolved V gene and leave the rest unexplained. The V and J calls and clone size come from that table; D and trimming were worked out from the DNA. Recorded for this sample are some 45,000 clones; over 60% of them occurred a single time. The ten largest make up less than 3.5% of the sample.

The sequence derives from a woman aged 25 to 39 in good health and CMV-seronegative. Sequenced material: PBMCs.

Here the CDR3 is given as CASTPGWGVHQPQHF. In nucleotides, the sequence is TGTGCCAGCACCCCCGGTTGGGGGGTGCATCAGCCCCAGCATTTT. The V and J segments used are TRBV28 and TRBJ1-5; perhaps TRBD1 is the D gene, with 5 bases matching. The germline V gene gives CDR1 as MDHEN and CDR2 as SYDVKM. V is reduced by 7 bases and J by 5 bases, leaving a spacing of 18 bases between them. The CDR3 covers 15 residues, taking in both the cysteine and the phenylalanine. CDR3 DNA is the only sequence kept; it has 45 bases, read in frame from the first base.